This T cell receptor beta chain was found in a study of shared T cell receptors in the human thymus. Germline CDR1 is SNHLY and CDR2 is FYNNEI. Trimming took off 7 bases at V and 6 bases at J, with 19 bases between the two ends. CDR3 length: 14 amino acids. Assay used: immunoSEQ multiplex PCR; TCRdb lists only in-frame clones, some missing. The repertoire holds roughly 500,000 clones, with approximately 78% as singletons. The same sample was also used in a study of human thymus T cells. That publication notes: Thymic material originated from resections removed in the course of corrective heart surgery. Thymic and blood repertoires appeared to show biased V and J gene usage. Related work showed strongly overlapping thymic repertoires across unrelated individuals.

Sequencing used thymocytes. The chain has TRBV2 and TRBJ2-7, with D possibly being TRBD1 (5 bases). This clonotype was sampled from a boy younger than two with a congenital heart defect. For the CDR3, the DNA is TGTGCCAGCAAGGGAAGAACAGGCCGGCTCGAGCAGTACTTC. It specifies CASKGRTGRLEQYF.